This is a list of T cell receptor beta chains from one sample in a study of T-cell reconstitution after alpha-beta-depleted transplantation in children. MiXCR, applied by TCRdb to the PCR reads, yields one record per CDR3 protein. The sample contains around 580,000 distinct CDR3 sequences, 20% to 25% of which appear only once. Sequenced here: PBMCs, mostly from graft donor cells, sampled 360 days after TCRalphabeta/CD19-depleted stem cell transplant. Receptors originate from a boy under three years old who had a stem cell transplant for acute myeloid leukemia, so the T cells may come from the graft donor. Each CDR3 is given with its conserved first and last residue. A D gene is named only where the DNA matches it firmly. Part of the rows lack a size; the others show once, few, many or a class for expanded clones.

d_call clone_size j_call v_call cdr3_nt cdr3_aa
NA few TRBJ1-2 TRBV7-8 TGTGCCAGCAGCTTAGTATCCAACTATGGCTACACCTTC CASSLVSNYGYTF
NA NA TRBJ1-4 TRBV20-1 TGCAGTGCTAGATCAGGGGCAACTAATGAAAAACTGTTTTTT CSARSGATNEKLFF
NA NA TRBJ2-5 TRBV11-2 TGTGCCAGCAGCTTATGGCGACGACCCGTATCCGAGGAGACCCAGTACTTC CASSLWRRPVSEETQYF
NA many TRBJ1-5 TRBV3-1 TGTGCCAGCAGCCAAGTAGACAATCAGCCCCAGCATTTT CASSQVDNQPQHF
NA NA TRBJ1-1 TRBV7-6 TGTGCCAGCAGCTTCATTTCAGTCCCTAACACTGAAGCTTTCTTT CASSFISVPNTEAFF
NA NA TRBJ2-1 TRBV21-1 TGTGCCAGCAGCAAAGCGCTTAGGGGGGCGACCTACAATGAGCAGTTCTTC CASSKALRGATYNEQFF
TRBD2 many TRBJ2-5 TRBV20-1 TGCAGTGCCCCCATAGGACTAGCCGACCGGGCCCAGTACTTC CSAPIGLADRAQYF
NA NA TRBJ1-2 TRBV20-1 TGCAGTGCTACAGGGGATGGCTACACCTTC CSATGDGYTF
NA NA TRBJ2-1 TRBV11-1 TGTGCCAGCAGTCGGGGACACGACTACAATGAGCAGTTCTTC CASSRGHDYNEQFF
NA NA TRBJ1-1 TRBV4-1 TGCGCCAGCAGCCAAGGGCGTTGGAACACTGAAGCTTTCTTT CASSQGRWNTEAFF
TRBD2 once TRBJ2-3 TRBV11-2 TGTGCCAGCAGAGCTAGGACTAGCGGGGGGTACACAGATACGCAGTATTTT CASRARTSGGYTDTQYF
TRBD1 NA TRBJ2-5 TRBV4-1 TGCGCCAGCAGCCGGACTCAGGGGGCGCGGCGGGAGACCCAGTACTTC CASSRTQGARRETQYF
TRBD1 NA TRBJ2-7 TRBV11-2 TGTGCCAGCAGGGGGACAGGGACGCCCTACGAGCAGTACTTC CASRGTGTPYEQYF
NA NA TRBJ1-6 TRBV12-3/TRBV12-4 TGTGCCAGCAGATGGAGCTCATCGTGGTCACCCCTCCACTTT CASRWSSSWSPLHF
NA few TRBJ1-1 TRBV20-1 TGCAGCGGGTCTGGGGGAAGGAGGTACACTGAAGCTTTCTTT CSGSGGRRYTEAFF
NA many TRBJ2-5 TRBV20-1 TGCAGTGCTATTCAATGGGATTCAGGGGGAGGAGAGACCCAGTACTTC CSAIQWDSGGGETQYF
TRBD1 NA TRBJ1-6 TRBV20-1 TGCAGTGCTAGACAATTTATACAGGGGGATAATTCACCCCTCCACTTT CSARQFIQGDNSPLHF
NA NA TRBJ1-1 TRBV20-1 TGCAGTGCTCCTTCCTCTGAAGCTTTCTTT CSAPSSEAFF
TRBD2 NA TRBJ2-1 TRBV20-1 TGCAGTGCTAGAGACCTTTCCGGGGGGGCCGCCAATGAGCAGTTCTTC CSARDLSGGAANEQFF
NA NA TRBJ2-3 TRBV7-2 TGTGCCAGCAGACGGACACTACCAGATACGCAGTATTTT CASRRTLPDTQYF
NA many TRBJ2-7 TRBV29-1 TGCAGCGTTGTTGGGATGGCGTCCTACGAGCAGTACTTC CSVVGMASYEQYF
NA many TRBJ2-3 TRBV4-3 TGCGCCAGCAGCCAGACACCCAGGGATAGGGTAGATACGCAGTATTTT CASSQTPRDRVDTQYF
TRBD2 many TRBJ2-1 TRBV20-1 TGCAGTGCCCGGATCGGGACTAGCGGGGATAATGAGCAGTTCTTC CSARIGTSGDNEQFF
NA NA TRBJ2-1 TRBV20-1 TGCAGTGACGGTAATGAGCAGTTCTTC CSDGNEQFF
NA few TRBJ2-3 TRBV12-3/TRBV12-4 TGTGCCACCCGCCTTGTGCTAGCGACAGATACGCAGTATTTT CATRLVLATDTQYF
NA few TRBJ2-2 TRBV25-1 TGTGCGGTTGGGTTCGCCGGGGAGCTGTTTTTT CAVGFAGELFF
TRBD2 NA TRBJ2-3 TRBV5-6 TGTGCCAGCAGGAAACTCTTAGCGGGGTTGACAGATACGCAGTATTTT CASRKLLAGLTDTQYF
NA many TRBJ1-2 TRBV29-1 TGCAGCGTTGATTCATCTCTAGGGTACACCTTC CSVDSSLGYTF
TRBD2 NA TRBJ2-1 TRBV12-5 TGTGCTAGTGGTGGGGAGGGTCCTCGGGAGCAGTTCTTC CASGGEGPREQFF
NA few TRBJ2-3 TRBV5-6 TGTGCCAGCAGTACCACCGGAGGACTTCGCACAGATACGCAGTATTTT CASSTTGGLRTDTQYF
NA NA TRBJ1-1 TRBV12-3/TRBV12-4 TGTGCCAGCAGTCTTGACAGGAGTAACACTGAAGCTTTCTTT CASSLDRSNTEAFF
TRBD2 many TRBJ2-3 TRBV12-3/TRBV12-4 TGTGCCAGCAGTCAAAGGCGGGGGGGCGGAGATACGCAGTATTTT CASSQRRGGGDTQYF
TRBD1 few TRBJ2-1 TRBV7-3 TGTGCCAGCAGCGTTCAGGGGGCGCAGGTTGAGCAGTTCTTC CASSVQGAQVEQFF
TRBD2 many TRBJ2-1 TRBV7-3 TGTGCCAGCAGCTTAAACCCTAGCGGGGGGGTGAGAAATGAGCAGTTCTTC CASSLNPSGGVRNEQFF
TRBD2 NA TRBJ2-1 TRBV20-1 TGCAGTGCTGGGCCGGGGGGGCCGGGGAATGAGCAGTTCTTC CSAGPGGPGNEQFF
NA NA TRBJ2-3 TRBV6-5 TGTGCCAGCAGTTACAGATCAGGGAGCACAGATACGCAGTATTTT CASSYRSGSTDTQYF
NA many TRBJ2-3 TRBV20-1 TGCAGTGCTAGAGCCCCAAGGGATACGCAGTATTTT CSARAPRDTQYF
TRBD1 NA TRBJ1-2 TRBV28 TGTGCCAGCAGTAGACAGGGCGGTGGCTACACCTTC CASSRQGGGYTF
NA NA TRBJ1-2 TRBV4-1 TGCGCCAGCAGCCACCACTCACCTCGGGCAGGCGATGGCTACACCTTC CASSHHSPRAGDGYTF
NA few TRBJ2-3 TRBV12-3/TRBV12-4 TGTGCCAGCACCCATTCTGGGGGTTTCACAGATACGCAGTATTTT CASTHSGGFTDTQYF
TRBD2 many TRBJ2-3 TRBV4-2 TGTGCCAGCAGCCAATGGGGGACTACAAGCACAGATACGCAGTATTTT CASSQWGTTSTDTQYF
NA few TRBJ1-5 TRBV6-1 TGTGCCAGCAGCCTCCTTACGGCCCGCAATCAGCCCCAGCATTTT CASSLLTARNQPQHF
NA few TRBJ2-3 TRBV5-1 TGCGCCAGCAGCTTTGACCGATCCACAGATACGCAGTATTTT CASSFDRSTDTQYF